Presented here are 9 T cell receptor beta chains from one specimen sequenced in a study of T cells after somatic rescue of genetic block. The protocol was immunoSEQ multiplex PCR, while the TCRdb copy is restricted to in-frame clones and leaves out a portion. The table shows about 110,000 clones, with around nine tenths occurring only once. Sequenced sample: peripheral blood mononuclear cells (PBMCs). These receptors came from a woman aged 18-29 years.

In this sample, this clone turned up a few times. The sample holds other DNA sequences that translate to the same CDR3. V is TRBV5-4 and J is TRBJ1-6; 8 positions match TRBD1. Germline CDR1 SGHNT, CDR2 YYREEE (reference sequence). V trimming: 4 bases; J trimming: 10 bases; junction bases outside the gene matches: 7. The CDR3 is made up of 14 amino acids. Here the CDR3 reads CASSTGQGRSPLHF. The CDR3 region has the DNA TGTGCCAGCAGCACCGGACAGGGCAGATCACCCCTCCACTTT. Full variable domain (missing parts from reference TRBV5-4 and TRBJ1-6): ETGVTQSPTHLIKTRGQQVTLRCSSQSGHNTVSWYQQALGQGPQFIFQYYREEENGRGNFPPRFSGLQFPNYSSELNVNALELDDSALYLCASSTGQGRSPLHFGNGTRLTVT.

The rearrangement joins TRBV30 to TRBJ2-1; perhaps TRBD2 as D (6 bases). Between the trimmed V and J ends, which lost 1 base and 0 bases, there was a span of 10 bases. Germline loops: CDR1 GTSNPN, CDR2 SVGIG (reference sequence). The CDR3 is made up of 15 amino acids. CDR3 protein: CAWSARGSSYNEQFF. The CDR3 nucleotides are TGTGCCTGGAGTGCCCGGGGGAGCTCCTACAATGAGCAGTTCTTC.

This chain uses TRBV5-5 with TRBJ2-6, with 8 bases that match TRBD1. The V and J ends lost 4 bases and 1 base, in that order; junction bases with no gene match: 16. CDR3 length: 20 residues. Germline V CDR1 and CDR2: SGHKS, YYEKEE (reference sequence). The CDR3 is CASSPRPQGAISSGANVLTF. CDR3 DNA: TGTGCCAGCAGCCCCCGGCCCCAGGGGGCAATCTCTTCTGGGGCCAACGTCCTGACTTTC.

The chain links TRBV18 to TRBJ2-7, with TRBD1 identical over 9 bases. V was pared by 0 bases and J by 2 bases, with 2 bases of the junction left unmatched. This CDR3 is built from 15 residues. CDR1 is KGHSH and CDR2 is LQKENI in the germline V gene. The CDR3 nucleotides are TGTGCCAGCTCACCACCGGGACAGGGTCCCTACGAGCAGTACTTC. It encodes CASSPPGQGPYEQYF. The full variable domain, rest sourced from reference TRBV18 and TRBJ2-7, is NAGVMQNPRHLVRRRGQEARLRCSPMKGHSHVYWYRQLPEEGLKFMVYLQKENIIDESGMPKERFSAEFPKEGPSILRIQQVVRGDSAAYFCASSPPGQGPYEQYFGPGTRLTVT.

This clone was seen once. J is TRBJ1-5 and V is TRBV6-5, with D unresolved. Germline CDR1 is MNHEY and CDR2 is SVGAGI. Trimming took 4 bases from V and 6 from J, leaving 16 bases between them. The CDR3 contains 15 residues. In DNA, the CDR3 is TGTGCCAGCAGTTCGGGCGGGGTACGTGGTCAGCCCCAGCATTTT. This encodes CASSSGGVRGQPQHF.

The rearrangement joins TRBV19 to TRBJ2-7, with D hard to call. V was pared by 5 bases and J by 0 bases, with 5 bases between. The CDR3 sequence is 12 residues long. Germline V CDR1 and CDR2: LNHDA, SQIVND (reference sequence). The CDR3 loop reads CASSSSSYEQYF. CDR3 in DNA: TGTGCCAGTAGTTCAAGCTCCTACGAGCAGTACTTC.

This chain uses TRBV9 with TRBJ2-2; D tentatively reads TRBD1 or TRBD2 (5 bases each). Trimming took off 3 bases at V and 11 bases at J, with 5 bases between the two ends. The V gene's germline CDR1 is SGDLS and CDR2 YYNGEE. This CDR3 region has 10 residues. CDR3 sequence (DNA): TGTGCCAGCAGCGGGGACGAGCTGTTTTTT. Translation gives CASSGDELFF.

The V call is TRBV5-5, the J call TRBJ2-1; 8 bases are shared with TRBD1. The CDR3 has 15 residues. Trimming at V came to 1 base and at J to 10 bases, leaving 10 bases not matched to a gene. Looked up from germline, CDR1 is SGHKS and CDR2 is YYEKEE (reference sequence). The CDR3 reads CASSLTGQVLGEQFF. CDR3 DNA: TGTGCCAGCAGCTTGACGGGACAGGTCTTAGGGGAGCAGTTCTTC.

The rearrangement joins TRBV5-6 to TRBJ1-2; D gene ambiguous. Germline CDR1 and CDR2: SGHDT and YYEEEE. V gave up 3 bases and J gave up 5 bases, with 5 bases separating them. The CDR3 sequence is 11 residues long. CDR3 bases: TGTGCCAGCAGCTCGAGGTATGGCTACACCTTC. Its translation is CASSSRYGYTF. Using reference TRBV5-6 and TRBJ1-2 for the parts outside the CDR3, the full variable domain is DAGVTQSPTHLIKTRGQQVTLRCSPKSGHDTVSWYQQALGQGPQFIFQYYEEEERQRGNFPDRFSGHQFPNYSSELNVNALLLGDSALYLCASSSRYGYTFGSGTRLTVV.